The subject of this entry is one TCR beta chain. Its antigen is undetermined. These data come from a study of T cell responses to AZD1222 COVID-19 vaccine. General study results and limits: Elevations in Spike-specific TCR breadth and depth followed administration of two AZD1222 doses. Nearly half of the spike-specific TCRs reportedly recognize variant regions that carry no mutations. Donors were mostly white British, more females; clonal diversity possibly underestimated. Spike-wide vaccine-associated CD4 TCRs dominated at 160-218 and 743-854.

TCRdb keeps only in-frame clones here, not all; method: immunoSEQ multiplex PCR. The sample includes more than 95,000 clones, around 88% of them seen just once. In germline, CDR1 is MNHEY, CDR2 SVGEGT. This CDR3 spans 13 amino acids. V was shortened by 1 base and J by 5 bases, with 9 bases between the two germline ends. The clonotype comes from an adult in good health. The material was peripheral blood, obtained on day 0 of MenACWY control vaccination. The V and J genes are TRBV6-2 or TRBV6-3 and TRBJ2-7, with D hard to call. The chain's CDR3 is CASSYYLQDEQYF. The CDR3 region has the DNA TGTGCCAGCAGTTACTACCTCCAGGACGAGCAGTACTTC.